The 5 T cell receptor beta chains presented below share a single source sample, sequenced in a study of T cell repertoires in cytomegalovirus infection. TCRdb redid the calling of the reads with MiXCR, one entry per CDR3 protein. The data hold about 260,000 distinct CDR3 sequences, with approximately 9.1% observed a single time. The sample was PBMCs. The source of these receptors is a human donor in good health (CMV status not recorded). Some clones in this sample may be carry-over from other donors' samples.

This clonotype appeared many times. The chain is built from TRBV19 and TRBJ2-1, with 11 positions matching TRBD2. The CDR3 is 17 amino acids. The ends lost 4 bases at V and 0 bases at J; junction bases unmatched: 5. Germline CDR1 is LNHDA and CDR2 is SQIVND (reference sequence). CDR3 sequence: CASSTRLAGLSYNEQFF. CDR3 in DNA: TGTGCCAGTAGTACAAGACTAGCGGGGCTCTCCTACAATGAGCAGTTCTTC.

This clonotype was recorded many times. CDR3 region: CASSRTGGNTEAFF. The CDR3 DNA reads as TGTGCCAGCAGCCGGACAGGGGGGAACACTGAAGCTTTCTTT. The chain joins TRBV7-8 to TRBJ1-1; 10 bases are shared with TRBD1. Germline CDR1 is SGHVS and CDR2 is FQNEAQ. J gave up 1 base and V 5 bases, and 1 base lay outside the gene matches. The CDR3 has 14 residues.

This clonotype occurred many times. The chain couples TRBV7-2 to TRBJ1-1; 9 bases fit TRBD1. This CDR3 contains 15 residues. V lost 1 base to trimming and J lost 5 bases; unmatched junction nucleotides: 5. The germline gives CDR1 SGHTA, CDR2 FQGNSA. Written as DNA, the CDR3 is TGTGCCAGCAGCTTAGGTGGGACAGGGACGACTGAAGCTTTCTTT. Translation gives CASSLGGTGTTEAFF.

This clonotype was counted ten times or more. CDR3 bases: TGTGCCAGCAGCCCCAGGAGGGGGTCCGAGCAGTACTTC. It specifies CASSPRRGSEQYF. V gene TRBV7-2 combines with J gene TRBJ2-7; tentatively, D is TRBD1 or TRBD2 (6 bases each). Germline V gene data show CDR1 as SGHTA and CDR2 as FQGNSA. Trimming took 5 bases from V and 6 from J, leaving 14 bases between them. The CDR3 sequence is 13 residues long.

In this sample, this clonotype turned up many times. The chain joins TRBV28 to TRBJ2-7; D not certain. Germline lookup yields CDR1 MDHEN and CDR2 SYDVKM. This CDR3 is built from 13 residues. V lost 6 bases to trimming and J lost 3 bases, with 12 bases between them. This CDR3 is CASRDQIHYEQYF. DNA of the CDR3: TGTGCCAGCAGGGACCAGATACACTACGAGCAGTACTTC.